This is a list of T cell receptor beta chains from one sample in a study of cytomegalovirus exposure and HLA in healthy donors. Sequencing used immunoSEQ multiplex PCR; TCRdb keeps in-frame clones, though not all of them. The profile shows roughly 110,000 clones, roughly 71% of them singletons. Material for sequencing was PBMCs. The source of these receptors is a man aged 18 to 29 in good health and CMV-seropositive. Each CDR3 is given with its conserved first and last residue. A D gene is named only where the DNA matches it firmly. Size values are once, few and many counts, or a class for expanded clones, and some rows have none.

CDR3 protein: CASSLNQAQYSPLHF; CDR3 length: 15; D gene: NA; clone size: NA; V gene: TRBV7-2; J gene: TRBJ1-6
CDR3 protein: CASSFRYQAETQYF; CDR3 length: 14; D gene: NA; clone size: NA; V gene: TRBV7-6; J gene: TRBJ2-5
CDR3 protein: CASTLAGAAYNEQFF; CDR3 length: 15; D gene: TRBD2; clone size: few; V gene: TRBV19; J gene: TRBJ2-1
CDR3 protein: CASRQGPTNQPQHF; CDR3 length: 14; D gene: NA; clone size: NA; V gene: TRBV2; J gene: TRBJ1-5
CDR3 protein: CASSPGTGDRLYEKLFF; CDR3 length: 17; D gene: TRBD1; clone size: NA; V gene: TRBV7-9; J gene: TRBJ1-4
CDR3 protein: CASSRHGGANGYTF; CDR3 length: 14; D gene: NA; clone size: NA; V gene: TRBV5-6; J gene: TRBJ1-2
CDR3 protein: CASSGTGFYEQYF; CDR3 length: 13; D gene: TRBD1; clone size: once; V gene: TRBV6-5; J gene: TRBJ2-7
CDR3 protein: CASSGEGELNYGYTF; CDR3 length: 15; D gene: NA; clone size: NA; V gene: TRBV19; J gene: TRBJ1-2
CDR3 protein: CASSLGLTGGETQYF; CDR3 length: 15; D gene: NA; clone size: NA; V gene: TRBV5-6; J gene: TRBJ2-5
CDR3 protein: CASSYLTQTPYGYTF; CDR3 length: 15; D gene: NA; clone size: NA; V gene: TRBV6-5; J gene: TRBJ1-2
CDR3 protein: CASSGDSNPQPQHF; CDR3 length: 14; D gene: NA; clone size: NA; V gene: TRBV2; J gene: TRBJ1-5
CDR3 protein: CASSFGGGNTEAFF; CDR3 length: 14; D gene: NA; clone size: NA; V gene: TRBV5-1; J gene: TRBJ1-1
CDR3 protein: CSVEGRGGNEQFF; CDR3 length: 13; D gene: NA; clone size: NA; V gene: TRBV29-1; J gene: TRBJ2-1
CDR3 protein: CASRKQGLDQPQHF; CDR3 length: 14; D gene: TRBD1; clone size: NA; V gene: TRBV6-5; J gene: TRBJ1-5
CDR3 protein: CASSPFRPLRQGTDTQYF; CDR3 length: 18; D gene: NA; clone size: NA; V gene: TRBV18; J gene: TRBJ2-3
CDR3 protein: CASSHPGDNQPQHF; CDR3 length: 14; D gene: NA; clone size: NA; V gene: TRBV6-6; J gene: TRBJ1-5
CDR3 protein: CASSQRTGTSVSTDTQYF; CDR3 length: 18; D gene: TRBD2; clone size: NA; V gene: TRBV4-2; J gene: TRBJ2-3
CDR3 protein: CASSHGQVQQETQYF; CDR3 length: 15; D gene: TRBD1; clone size: NA; V gene: TRBV7-8; J gene: TRBJ2-5
CDR3 protein: CASSYGTSGDNEQFF; CDR3 length: 15; D gene: TRBD2; clone size: NA; V gene: TRBV7-2; J gene: TRBJ2-1
CDR3 protein: CASSTDRGPNQPQHF; CDR3 length: 15; D gene: TRBD1; clone size: NA; V gene: TRBV6-5; J gene: TRBJ1-5
CDR3 protein: CASSFPGSTNEKLFF; CDR3 length: 15; D gene: NA; clone size: NA; V gene: TRBV28; J gene: TRBJ1-4
CDR3 protein: CASSLRAGGGLGGNTIYF; CDR3 length: 18; D gene: TRBD1; clone size: NA; V gene: TRBV5-1; J gene: TRBJ1-3
CDR3 protein: CASRTKTGGTEAFF; CDR3 length: 14; D gene: TRBD1; clone size: NA; V gene: TRBV6-5; J gene: TRBJ1-1
CDR3 protein: CASSPGTGGYEQFF; CDR3 length: 14; D gene: TRBD1; clone size: NA; V gene: TRBV7-2; J gene: TRBJ2-1
CDR3 protein: CASSPSQSPQYF; CDR3 length: 12; D gene: NA; clone size: NA; V gene: TRBV9; J gene: TRBJ2-5
CDR3 protein: CASSQSNEQFF; CDR3 length: 11; D gene: NA; clone size: NA; V gene: TRBV11-2; J gene: TRBJ2-1